The rows below give T cell receptor beta chains drawn from one sample of a study of T cells after yellow fever vaccination. TCRdb called the 5' RACE reads again in MiXCR, with one record for every CDR3 protein. The sample has around 140,000 distinct CDR3 sequences, 6.5% to 8.5% seen once; the top ten hold less than 0.95%. Sequenced material: CD4+ T cells sorted from PBMCs, taken 5 days after the yellow fever booster vaccination. Receptors were obtained from a man aged 30 to 39 who received the YFV17D yellow fever vaccine. Both conserved end residues are trimmed from each CDR3. Fields, in order: J gene, V gene, CDR3 protein.

>TRBJ1-6|TRBV10-3
AGGGYGNSPLH
>TRBJ1-2|TRBV10-3
AISETGTGGSGYT
>TRBJ2-3|TRBV5-1
ASSLEWADTQY
>TRBJ2-2|TRBV27
ASSPSVPLPTGELF
>TRBJ2-2|TRBV7-2
ASSLQGWGNTGELF
>TRBJ1-1|TRBV7-2
ASSLGPTGSTEAF
>TRBJ1-5|TRBV30
AWSVQSKLKTSNQPQH
>TRBJ2-1|TRBV20-1
SVESEQF
>TRBJ2-5|TRBV29-1
SADRTDGTQY
>TRBJ2-5|TRBV7-7
ASSLAASGQETQY
>TRBJ2-1|TRBV9
ASSVAGLSTPF
>TRBJ2-7|TRBV27
ASSLSMGTTRAEQY
>TRBJ2-2|TRBV7-3
ASSLMTGRNTGELF
>TRBJ2-1|TRBV9
ASSQLGVGRSYNEQF
>TRBJ2-7|TRBV5-1
ASSPWTGGEQY
>TRBJ2-1|TRBV6-2/TRBV6-3
ASIPGQNYNEQF
>TRBJ2-1|TRBV7-2
ASSLVVSGSGNEQF
>TRBJ1-1|TRBV19
ATHGLGGTEAF
>TRBJ2-2|TRBV7-6
ASSPGPNTGELF
>TRBJ2-7|TRBV5-1
ASSLDGAGGPYEQY
>TRBJ2-3|TRBV20-1
SARDRDRGRLDTQY
>TRBJ1-6|TRBV4-3
ASSQDLPGTNSPLH
>TRBJ2-7|TRBV4-3
ASSPYSMAGITYEQY
>TRBJ2-5|TRBV15
ATSRDSGTMLGETQY
>TRBJ2-1|TRBV7-9
ASSLALRARDLQF
>TRBJ2-7|TRBV7-9
ASRREASYEQY
>TRBJ2-1|TRBV20-1
SAKTSEGVNEQF
>TRBJ2-1|TRBV7-9
ASSRDAQFGAYNEQF
>TRBJ2-2|TRBV3-1
ASSQAKLTGELF
>TRBJ1-1|TRBV14
ASSRITGMNTEAF
>TRBJ2-1|TRBV3-1
ASSQGLAAQF
>TRBJ1-5|TRBV7-9
ASSWGVQPQH
>TRBJ2-3|TRBV7-3
ASSLTPDRGSDTQY
>TRBJ2-7|TRBV9
ASSAGQTYEQY
>TRBJ2-1|TRBV20-1
SAQPGTGGHNEQF
>TRBJ2-3|TRBV11-2
ASSLAGKTTDTQY
>TRBJ2-1|TRBV20-1
SAQVGARFNEQF
>TRBJ2-5|TRBV10-3
AISESGPILLRETQY
>TRBJ2-5|TRBV20-1
SAPKGTVRETQY